This entry features one T cell receptor beta chain sequence. Its cognate antigen is unknown. PCR involved 60 Vbeta and 13 Jbeta primers. Clones were sequenced by immunoSEQ multiplex PCR, and TCRdb holds only the in-frame ones, with some missing. The sample records under 250,000 clones, 60% to 80% being singletons. The germline CDR1 and CDR2 sequences are LNHDA and SQIVND (reference sequence). The CDR3 covers 15 residues. After removal of 3 bases from V and 0 bases from J, the junction contained 1 base not matched to a gene. This record comes from a study of cytomegalovirus exposure and HLA in healthy donors. Looking at the study overall: About 80 million unique TCR sequences came from HLA-typed donors in an early release.

Broader study findings: A later analysis showed that HLA-associated TCR beta chains had undergone more clonal expansion than equally common others. A cluster of highly shared sequence variants was likely a sequencing artifact. A prior analysis recorded that most TCR beta V segments were productive about 87% or about 30% of the time.

V is TRBV19 and J is TRBJ1-3; TRBD1 matches 8 bases. The receptor was derived from a male donor in good health and CMV-seronegative. Specimen: PBMCs. The CDR3 DNA reads as TGTGCCAGTAGTATTGGGACAGGCTCTGGAAACACCATATATTTT. It yields the protein CASSIGTGSGNTIYF.